This T cell receptor beta chain was captured by sequencing in a study of shared clonotypes between healthy human individuals. General study findings and limits: In general, naive subsets displayed greater estimated richness than memory subsets did.

Germline assignment: CDR1 SGHVS and CDR2 FQNEAQ. The CDR3 contains 16 residues. V lost 1 base, J lost 4 bases, and 9 bases stayed unmatched. To note about this clone: The antigen is not known.

When replicate PCRs were run on sorted subsets, they used about 220 ng DNA, tens of thousands of T cell genomes. Authors' analysis steps: Filtering differed for immunoSEQ, which gave only junction sequences without quality scores. Using immunoSEQ multiplex PCR, the repertoire was profiled, and TCRdb retains in-frame clones only, with some absent. The V and J calls and the clone size are those of that table, but D and trimming were determined from the DNA. The sample contains roughly 320,000 clones, roughly 87% of which appear only once. V usage is TRBV7-8 and J usage is TRBJ2-5; 7 positions agree with TRBD1. The source is a man younger than 35 in good health. Specimen: memory CD8+ T cells sorted from blood. Subset of the sample: CD45RO+ cells pooled with CCR7-negative TemRA cells. DNA of the CDR3: TGTGCCAGCAGCTTAGTCTCCCGACAGGGCGTAGAGACCCAGTACTTC. It codes for CASSLVSRQGVETQYF.